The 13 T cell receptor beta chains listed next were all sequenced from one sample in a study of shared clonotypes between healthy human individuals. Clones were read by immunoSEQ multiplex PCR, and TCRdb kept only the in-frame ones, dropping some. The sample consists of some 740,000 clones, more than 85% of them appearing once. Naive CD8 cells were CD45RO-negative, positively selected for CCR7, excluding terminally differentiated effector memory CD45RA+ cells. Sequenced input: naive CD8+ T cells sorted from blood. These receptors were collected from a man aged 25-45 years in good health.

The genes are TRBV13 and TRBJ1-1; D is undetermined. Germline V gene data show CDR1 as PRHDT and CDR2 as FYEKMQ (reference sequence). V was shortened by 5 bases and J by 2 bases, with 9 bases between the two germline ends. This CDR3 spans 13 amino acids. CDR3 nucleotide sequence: TGTGCCAGCAGCCCTGTCCCTAACACTGAAGCTTTCTTT. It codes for CASSPVPNTEAFF.

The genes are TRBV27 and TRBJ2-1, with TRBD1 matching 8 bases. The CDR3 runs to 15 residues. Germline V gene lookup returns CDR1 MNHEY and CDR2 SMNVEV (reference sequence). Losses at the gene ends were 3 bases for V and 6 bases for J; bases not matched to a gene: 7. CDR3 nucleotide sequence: TGTGCCAGCAGTTTCGGGGACAGGTTCATCAATGAGCAGTTCTTC. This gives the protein CASSFGDRFINEQFF.

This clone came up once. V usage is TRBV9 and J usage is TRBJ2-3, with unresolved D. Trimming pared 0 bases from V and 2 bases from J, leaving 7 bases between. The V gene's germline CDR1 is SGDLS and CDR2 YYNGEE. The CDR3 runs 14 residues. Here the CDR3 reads CASSVDGFTDTQYF. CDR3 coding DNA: TGTGCCAGCAGCGTAGATGGGTTCACAGATACGCAGTATTTT.

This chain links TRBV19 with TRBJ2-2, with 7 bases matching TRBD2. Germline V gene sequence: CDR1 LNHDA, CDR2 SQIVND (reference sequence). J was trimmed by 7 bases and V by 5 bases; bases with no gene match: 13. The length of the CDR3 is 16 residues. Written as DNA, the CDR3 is TGTGCCAGTAGTCTCCTCCCGACTAGCTTGGGCGGGGAGCTGTTTTTT. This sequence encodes CASSLLPTSLGGELFF.

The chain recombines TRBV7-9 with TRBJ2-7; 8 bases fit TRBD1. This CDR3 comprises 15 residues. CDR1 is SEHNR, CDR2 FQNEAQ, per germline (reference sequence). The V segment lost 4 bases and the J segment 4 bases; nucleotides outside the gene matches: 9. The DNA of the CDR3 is TGTGCCAGCAGCTCTCCCAGGGGGCGGATATACGAGCAGTACTTC. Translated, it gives CASSSPRGRIYEQYF.

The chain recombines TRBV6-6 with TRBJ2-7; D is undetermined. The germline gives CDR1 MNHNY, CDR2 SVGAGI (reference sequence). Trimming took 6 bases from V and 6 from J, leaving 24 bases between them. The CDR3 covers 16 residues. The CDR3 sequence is CASRVWLSQGMGEQYF. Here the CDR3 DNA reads TGTGCCAGCAGGGTCTGGCTCTCTCAAGGGATGGGCGAGCAGTACTTC.

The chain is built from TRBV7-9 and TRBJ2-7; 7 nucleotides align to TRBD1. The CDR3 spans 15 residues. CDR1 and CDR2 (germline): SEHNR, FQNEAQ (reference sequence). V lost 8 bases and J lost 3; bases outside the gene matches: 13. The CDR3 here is CASPPAGDSGYEQYF. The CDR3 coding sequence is TGTGCCAGCCCTCCAGCCGGGGACAGCGGCTACGAGCAGTACTTC.

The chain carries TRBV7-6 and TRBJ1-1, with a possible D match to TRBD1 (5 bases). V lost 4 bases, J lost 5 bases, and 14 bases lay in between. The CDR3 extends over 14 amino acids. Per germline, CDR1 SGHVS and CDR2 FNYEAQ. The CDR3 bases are TGTGCCAGCAGCTGGAACCAGGGAGGGACTGAAGCTTTCTTT. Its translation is CASSWNQGGTEAFF.

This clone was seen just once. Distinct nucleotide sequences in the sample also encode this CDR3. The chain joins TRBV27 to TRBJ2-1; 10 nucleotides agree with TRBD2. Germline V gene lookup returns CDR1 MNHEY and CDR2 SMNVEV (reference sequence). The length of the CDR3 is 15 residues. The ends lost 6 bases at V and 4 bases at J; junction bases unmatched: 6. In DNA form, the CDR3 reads TGTGCCAGCAGCACCGGGACTAGCGTATACAATGAGCAGTTCTTC. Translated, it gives CASSTGTSVYNEQFF.

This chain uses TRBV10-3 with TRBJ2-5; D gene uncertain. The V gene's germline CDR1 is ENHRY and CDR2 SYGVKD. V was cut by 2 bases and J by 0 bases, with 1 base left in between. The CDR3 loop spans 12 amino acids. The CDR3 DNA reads TGTGCCATCAGTGAGGACCAAGAGACCCAGTACTTC. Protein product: CAISEDQETQYF.

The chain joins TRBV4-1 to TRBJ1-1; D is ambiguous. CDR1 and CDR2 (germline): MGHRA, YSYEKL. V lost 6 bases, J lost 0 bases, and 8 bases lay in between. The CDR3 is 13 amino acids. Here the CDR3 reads CASRNTMNTEAFF. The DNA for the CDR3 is TGCGCCAGCAGAAACACCATGAACACTGAAGCTTTCTTT.

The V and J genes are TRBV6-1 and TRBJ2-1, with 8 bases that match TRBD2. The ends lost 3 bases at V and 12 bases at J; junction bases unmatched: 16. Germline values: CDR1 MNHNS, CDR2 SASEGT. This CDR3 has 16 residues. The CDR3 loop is CASSDLVQAGRGAQFF. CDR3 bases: TGTGCCAGCAGTGATTTGGTCCAGGCCGGGAGGGGAGCGCAGTTCTTC.

CDR3 DNA sequence: TGTGCCAGCAGCTTCCCTGACAGGGGCTCTGGAAACACCATATATTTT. Translated, it gives CASSFPDRGSGNTIYF. The chain has TRBV11-2 and TRBJ1-3; 8 positions match TRBD1. The CDR3 loop spans 16 amino acids. The germline V gene encodes CDR1 SGHAT and CDR2 FQNNGV. V was pared by 3 bases and J by 0 bases, with 4 bases of the junction left unmatched.